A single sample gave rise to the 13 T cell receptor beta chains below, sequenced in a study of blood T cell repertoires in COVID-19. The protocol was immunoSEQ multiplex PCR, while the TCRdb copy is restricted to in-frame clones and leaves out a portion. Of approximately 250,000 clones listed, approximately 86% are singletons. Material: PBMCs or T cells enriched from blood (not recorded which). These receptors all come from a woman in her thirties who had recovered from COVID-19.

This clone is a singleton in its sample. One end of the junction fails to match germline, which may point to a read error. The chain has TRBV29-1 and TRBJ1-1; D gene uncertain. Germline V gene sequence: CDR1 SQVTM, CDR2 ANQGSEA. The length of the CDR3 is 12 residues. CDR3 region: CSVEWVPGELFW. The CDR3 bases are TGCAGCGTTGAGTGGGTACCCGGTGAACTATTCTGG.

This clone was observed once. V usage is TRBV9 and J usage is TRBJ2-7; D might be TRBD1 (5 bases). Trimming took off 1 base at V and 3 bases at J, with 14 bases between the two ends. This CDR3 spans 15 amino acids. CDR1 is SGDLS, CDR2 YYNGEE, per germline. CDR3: CASSVWQGRDYEQYF. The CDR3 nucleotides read TGTGCCAGCAGCGTATGGCAGGGCAGGGACTACGAGCAGTACTTC.

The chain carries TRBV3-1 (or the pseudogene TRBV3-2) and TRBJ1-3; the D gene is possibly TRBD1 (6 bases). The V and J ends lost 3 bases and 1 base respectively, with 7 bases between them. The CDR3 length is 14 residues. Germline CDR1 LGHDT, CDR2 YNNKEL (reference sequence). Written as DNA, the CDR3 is TGTGCCAGCAGCCATGGGACATCTGGAAACACCATATATTTT. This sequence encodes CASSHGTSGNTIYF.

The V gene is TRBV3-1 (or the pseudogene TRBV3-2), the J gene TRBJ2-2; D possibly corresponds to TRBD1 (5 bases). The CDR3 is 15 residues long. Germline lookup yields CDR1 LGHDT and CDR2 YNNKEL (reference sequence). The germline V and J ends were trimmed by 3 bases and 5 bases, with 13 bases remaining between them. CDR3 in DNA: TGTGCCAGCAGCCACACCCGAGACAGAACCGGGGAGCTGTTTTTT. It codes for CASSHTRDRTGELFF.

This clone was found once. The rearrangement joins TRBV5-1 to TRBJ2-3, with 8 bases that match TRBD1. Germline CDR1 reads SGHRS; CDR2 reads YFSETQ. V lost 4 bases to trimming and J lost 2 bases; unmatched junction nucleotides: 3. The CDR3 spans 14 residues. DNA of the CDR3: TGCGCCAGCAGCATGGGACAGGTCACAGATACGCAGTATTTT. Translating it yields CASSMGQVTDTQYF.

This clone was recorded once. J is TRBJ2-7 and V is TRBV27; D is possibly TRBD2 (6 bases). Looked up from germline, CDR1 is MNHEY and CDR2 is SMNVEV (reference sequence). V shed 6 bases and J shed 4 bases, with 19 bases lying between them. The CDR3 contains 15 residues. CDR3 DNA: TGTGCCAGCAGAGGGTTCGCGGGAATCGGTTACGAGCAGTACTTC. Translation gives CASRGFAGIGYEQYF.

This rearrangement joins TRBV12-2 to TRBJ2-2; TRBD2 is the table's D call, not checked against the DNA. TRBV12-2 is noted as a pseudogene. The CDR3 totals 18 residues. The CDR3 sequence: CASRLALAGGPSPGELFF. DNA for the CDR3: TGTGCAAGTCGCTTAGCGCTAGCGGGAGGGCCCTCCCCCGGGGAGCTGTTTTTT.

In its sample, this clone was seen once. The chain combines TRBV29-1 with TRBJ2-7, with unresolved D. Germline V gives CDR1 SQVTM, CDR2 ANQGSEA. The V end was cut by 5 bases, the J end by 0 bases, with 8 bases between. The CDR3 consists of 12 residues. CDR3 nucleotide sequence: TGCAGCGTTTCCGGTAGCTCCTACGAGCAGTACTTC. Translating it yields CSVSGSSYEQYF.

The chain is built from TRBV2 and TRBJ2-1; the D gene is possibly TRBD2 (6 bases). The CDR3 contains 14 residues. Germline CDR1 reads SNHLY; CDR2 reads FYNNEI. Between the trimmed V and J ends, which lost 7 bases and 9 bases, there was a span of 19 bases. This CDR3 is CASIERAPWGEQFF. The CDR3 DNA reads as TGTGCCAGCATCGAGCGGGCGCCCTGGGGTGAGCAGTTCTTC.

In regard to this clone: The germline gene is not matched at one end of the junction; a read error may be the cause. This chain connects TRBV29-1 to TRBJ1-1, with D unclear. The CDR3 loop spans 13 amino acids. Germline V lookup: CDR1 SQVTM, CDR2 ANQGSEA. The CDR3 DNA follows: TGCAGCGTGGAAGGGTTGAGGGACACTGAAGCTTTCTTT. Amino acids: CSVEGLRDTEAFF.

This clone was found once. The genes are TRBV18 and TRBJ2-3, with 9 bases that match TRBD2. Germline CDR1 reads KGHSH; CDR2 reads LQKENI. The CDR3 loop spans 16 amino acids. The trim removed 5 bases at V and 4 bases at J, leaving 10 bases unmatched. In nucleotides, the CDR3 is TGTGCCAGCTCATCGGTGCGGGGGGGCTCGTCAGATACGCAGTATTTT. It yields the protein CASSSVRGGSSDTQYF.

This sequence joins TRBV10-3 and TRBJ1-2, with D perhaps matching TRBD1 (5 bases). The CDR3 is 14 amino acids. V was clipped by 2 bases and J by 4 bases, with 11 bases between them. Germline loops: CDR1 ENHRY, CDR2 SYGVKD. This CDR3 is CAISESGGVYGYTF. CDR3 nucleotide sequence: TGTGCCATCAGTGAGAGCGGGGGGGTCTATGGCTACACCTTC.

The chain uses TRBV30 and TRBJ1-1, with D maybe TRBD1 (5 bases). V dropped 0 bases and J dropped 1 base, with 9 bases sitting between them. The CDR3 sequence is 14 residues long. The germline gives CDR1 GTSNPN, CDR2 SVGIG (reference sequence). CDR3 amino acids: CAWSVTGTNTEAFF. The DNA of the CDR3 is TGTGCCTGGAGTGTAACAGGAACGAACACTGAAGCTTTCTTT.